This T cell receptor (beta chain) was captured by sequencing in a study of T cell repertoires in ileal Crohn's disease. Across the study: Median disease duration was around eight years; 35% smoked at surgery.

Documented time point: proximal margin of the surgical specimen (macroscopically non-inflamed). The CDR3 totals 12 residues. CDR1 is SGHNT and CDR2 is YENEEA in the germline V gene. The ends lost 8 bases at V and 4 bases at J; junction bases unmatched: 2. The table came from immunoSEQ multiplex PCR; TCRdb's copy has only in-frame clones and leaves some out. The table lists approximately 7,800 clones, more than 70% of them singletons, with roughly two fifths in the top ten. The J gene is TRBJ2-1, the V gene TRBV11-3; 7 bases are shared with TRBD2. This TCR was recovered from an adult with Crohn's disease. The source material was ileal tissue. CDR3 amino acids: CASGTTYNEQFF. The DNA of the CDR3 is TGTGCCAGCGGGACTACTTACAATGAGCAGTTCTTC.